The 3 T cell receptor beta chains given below trace back to one sample, sequenced in a study of T-cell memory formation after mild COVID-19. TCRdb re-derived calls from the 5' RACE reads in MiXCR, one entry per CDR3 protein. Found here are about 62,000 distinct CDR3 sequences, roughly 10% of them singletons; the top ten hold around 1.1%. Sequencing was done on a sample of PBMCs or a T cell subset sorted from them (not recorded which). Receptor source: a young man who had mild COVID-19 (a few samples of this study predate the infection). Cell type and time point are not known.

This clonotype was seen repeatedly, ten times or more. The V gene is TRBV7-9, the J gene TRBJ2-5; D possibly uses TRBD1 or TRBD2 (5 bases each). The CDR3 loop spans 13 amino acids. V lost 11 bases and J lost 3, with 16 bases in between. From germline, CDR1 is SEHNR and CDR2 FQNEAQ (reference sequence). CDR3 nucleotide sequence: TGTGCCGGTTCCGGGGCCCGGGAAGAGACCCAGTACTTC. The encoded protein is CAGSGAREETQYF.

This clonotype has more than one count but fewer than ten. CDR3 amino acids: CASSLGDRGGETQYF. CDR3 bases: TGTGCCAGCAGCCTCGGGGACAGGGGAGGGGAGACCCAGTACTTC. The rearrangement uses TRBV3-1 and TRBJ2-5, with TRBD1 matching 10 bases. The CDR3 totals 15 residues. Per germline, CDR1 LGHDT and CDR2 YNNKEL (reference sequence). Trimming cost V 4 bases and J 5 bases; bases outside gene matches: 7.

The V call is TRBV7-2, the J call TRBJ2-2; D assignment may be TRBD1 or TRBD2 (6 bases each). The germline V and J ends were trimmed by 4 bases and 4 bases, with 16 bases remaining between them. The CDR3 is 16 residues long. Per the germline V gene, CDR1 is SGHTA and CDR2 is FQGNSA. The DNA of the CDR3 is TGTGCCAGCAGCTCCGGTGGGGGGCTAGGCACCGGGGAGCTGTTTTTT. Translated, it gives CASSSGGGLGTGELFF.